This T cell receptor beta chain was profiled in a study of response to subunit inactivated influenza vaccine. CDR3 length: 11 amino acids. Germline-derived CDR1 and CDR2 are SEHNR and FQNEAQ (reference sequence). V lost 1 base to trimming and J lost 10 bases, with 7 bases between them. Study outcomes and limitations: Authors suggested that a seasonal influenza vaccination recruits few new T cells each time.

Regarding this clonotype: Its antigen is unidentified.

TCRdb re-called the RT-PCR reads through MiXCR, storing one row per CDR3 protein. In the table there are hundreds of thousands of distinct CDR3 sequences, about 7.6% of which are singletons. The sample in question was PBMCs from blood, obtained about 24 months after vaccination. This clonotype was obtained from a man aged 45 to 75 who received an inactivated influenza vaccine. The gene calls are TRBV7-9 and TRBJ1-1; D gene unclear. The CDR3 is CASSLGHGAFF. Here the CDR3 DNA reads TGTGCCAGCAGCTTAGGGCATGGAGCTTTCTTT.